A single T cell receptor (beta chain) is shown here with its context. CDR1 and CDR2 (germline): MNHNY, SVGAGI (reference sequence). The CDR3 runs 13 residues. Between the trimmed V and J ends, which lost 6 bases and 6 bases, there was a span of 14 bases. The sample belongs to a study of identical twins. TCRdb used MiXCR to reprocess the 5' RACE reads, holding one entry per CDR3 protein. Here the sample spans 1.5 million to 2 million distinct CDR3 sequences, around 33% being singletons. The TCR sequence derives from a newborn girl in good health. Sequenced sample: cord blood. V usage is TRBV6-6 and J usage is TRBJ1-1; D is unresolved. CDR3 protein: CASSSGRPAEAFF. The CDR3 DNA reads as TGTGCCAGCAGCTCCGGGAGACCGGCTGAAGCTTTCTTT.